These 24 T cell receptor beta chains originate from one sample sequenced in a study of blood T cell repertoires in COVID-19. Sequenced by immunoSEQ multiplex PCR; TCRdb stores in-frame clones only, minus some. The sample consists of over 25,000 clones, roughly 85% of them appearing once. Sequenced: peripheral blood. Receptor source: a man aged 80 or over with active COVID-19.

V and J are TRBV7-2 and TRBJ1-6; D is undetermined. Germline CDR1 is SGHTA and CDR2 is FQGNSA. CDR3 length equals 16 residues. With 1 base removed from V and 0 bases from J, the gap between germline ends came to 7 bases. The CDR3 protein is CASSLVVSSYNSPLHF. The CDR3 coding sequence is TGTGCCAGCAGCTTAGTGGTCAGCTCCTATAATTCACCCCTCCACTTT.

The chain uses TRBV9 and TRBJ1-4, with 9 bases that match TRBD1. Per germline, CDR1 SGDLS and CDR2 YYNGEE. J lost 2 bases, V lost 3 bases, and 5 bases had no gene match. This CDR3 is 16 amino acids long. The CDR3 DNA reads as TGTGCCAGCAGCGCGACAGACAGGGGGACTAATGAAAAACTGTTTTTT. This encodes CASSATDRGTNEKLFF.

V and J are TRBV9 and TRBJ2-1, with TRBD2 matching 7 bases. This CDR3 contains 16 residues. Looked up from germline, CDR1 is SGDLS and CDR2 is YYNGEE. The V segment lost 2 bases and the J segment 2 bases; nucleotides outside the gene matches: 7. The CDR3 spells CASSVRAGSAYNEQFF. The CDR3 DNA follows: TGTGCCAGCAGCGTCAGAGCGGGGTCAGCCTACAATGAGCAGTTCTTC.

The V and J genes are TRBV29-1 and TRBJ2-3; 8 bases are shared with TRBD2. In germline, CDR1 is SQVTM, CDR2 ANQGSEA. The CDR3 is made up of 12 amino acids. After removal of 6 bases from V and 5 bases from J, the junction contained 4 bases not matched to a gene. DNA of the CDR3: TGCAGCGTGGCGCTAGCGGGAGATACGCAGTATTTT. The encoded protein is CSVALAGDTQYF.

The rearrangement links TRBV19 to TRBJ1-2; D gene uncertain. The CDR3 consists of 12 residues. The V gene's germline CDR1 is LNHDA and CDR2 SQIVND (reference sequence). Trimming left V 3 bases short and J 5 bases short, with 7 bases between. The CDR3 bases are TGTGCCAGTAGTATGGCGGCATATGGCTACACCTTC. Translating gives CASSMAAYGYTF.

The CDR3, as DNA: TGTGCCAGCAGCTTTTTGCCACAGGGGGCCGACACCGGGGAGCTGTTTTTT. Amino acid sequence: CASSFLPQGADTGELFF. J is TRBJ2-2 and V is TRBV7-3; 9 bases match TRBD1. Germline V CDR1 and CDR2: SGHTA, FQGTGA. The CDR3 length is 17 residues. Trimming cost V 3 bases and J 3 bases; bases outside gene matches: 8.

The V and J genes are TRBV6-1 and TRBJ2-7, with D possibly TRBD2 on 7 matching bases. Per the germline V gene, CDR1 is MNHNS and CDR2 is SASEGT. The CDR3 is 17 residues long. Deletions cut 0 bases from V and 1 base from J, with 16 bases between. CDR3 loop: CASSEAAGAGESYEQYF. The CDR3 DNA reads TGTGCCAGCAGTGAAGCGGCAGGGGCGGGGGAGTCCTACGAGCAGTACTTC.

The V call is TRBV9, the J call TRBJ2-3, with 10 bases aligning to TRBD1. CDR1 SGDLS and CDR2 YYNGEE come from the germline V gene. The V segment lost 3 bases and the J segment 6 bases; nucleotides outside the gene matches: 4. CDR3 length: 14 amino acids. CDR3 protein: CASSAGQGGDTQYF. DNA for the CDR3: TGTGCCAGCAGCGCAGGACAGGGGGGGGATACGCAGTATTTT.

The V call is TRBV13, the J call TRBJ1-2; D is perhaps TRBD1 (5 bases). CDR3 length: 15 amino acids. Trimming stripped 1 base from V and 8 bases from J, with 17 bases between. In germline, CDR1 is PRHDT, CDR2 FYEKMQ (reference sequence). CDR3 residues: CASSLVDKGLVGYTF. The CDR3 nucleotides are TGTGCCAGCAGCTTAGTCGACAAGGGGCTAGTCGGCTACACCTTC.

This clone was found a few times. This sequence joins TRBV6-5 and TRBJ2-1; 10 nucleotides agree with TRBD1. V lost 4 bases and J lost 9; bases outside the gene matches: 3. Germline assignment: CDR1 MNHEY and CDR2 SVGAGI. The CDR3 spans 13 residues. The CDR3 protein is CASSSRDRGEQFF. The CDR3 nucleotides read TGTGCCAGCAGTTCCCGGGACAGGGGTGAGCAGTTCTTC.

J is TRBJ2-5 and V is TRBV10-3; 8 bases agree with TRBD2. This CDR3 region has 13 residues. The germline gives CDR1 ENHRY, CDR2 SYGVKD. Trimming cost V 6 bases and J 3 bases; bases outside gene matches: 3. The CDR3 reads CAIRTGGEETQYF. The CDR3 DNA reads as TGTGCCATCAGGACGGGGGGGGAAGAGACCCAGTACTTC.

The chain combines TRBV7-9 with TRBJ1-5, with TRBD1 as a possible D gene (5 bases). The CDR3 totals 13 residues. V was shortened by 4 bases and J by 4 bases, with 8 bases between the two germline ends. Germline CDR1 SEHNR, CDR2 FQNEAQ (reference sequence). The CDR3 sequence is CASSSQGNQPQHF. For the CDR3, the DNA is TGTGCCAGCAGCTCCCAGGGTAATCAGCCCCAGCATTTT.

This clone has more than one count but fewer than ten. The chain carries TRBV4-3 and TRBJ1-6; D remains ambiguous. Trimming left V 0 bases short and J 3 bases short, with 15 bases between. The CDR3 contains 18 residues. From germline, CDR1 is LGHNA and CDR2 YSLEER. CDR3 in amino acids: CASSQDPARDGYNSPLHF. In nucleotides, the CDR3 is TGCGCCAGCAGCCAAGACCCCGCCCGGGATGGCTATAATTCACCCCTCCACTTT.

The gene calls are TRBV5-1 and TRBJ2-7; 15 nucleotides agree with TRBD2. The CDR3 has 17 amino acids. V lost 2 bases, J lost 3 bases, and 6 bases stayed unmatched. Germline CDR1 SGHRS, CDR2 YFSETQ. CDR3 amino acids: CASSLTGLAGGSYEQYF. The CDR3 DNA follows: TGCGCCAGCAGCTTAACGGGACTAGCGGGGGGCAGCTACGAGCAGTACTTC.

The gene calls are TRBV5-1 and TRBJ2-2, with D possibly being TRBD1 (5 bases). This CDR3 is built from 16 residues. Germline-derived CDR1 and CDR2 are SGHRS and YFSETQ. The V gene lost 4 bases and the J gene lost 0 bases, with 13 bases spanning the gap. This chain's CDR3 is CASSSRQPANTGELFF. The CDR3 DNA reads as TGCGCCAGCAGCAGTAGACAGCCCGCGAACACCGGGGAGCTGTTTTTT.

The CDR3 is CASREQGQVNTEAFF. The CDR3 region has the DNA TGCGCCAGCAGGGAGCAGGGACAGGTGAACACTGAAGCTTTCTTT. This chain joins TRBV5-1 and TRBJ1-1, with 8 nucleotides matching TRBD1. Germline lookup yields CDR1 SGHRS and CDR2 YFSETQ. This CDR3 has 15 residues. After removal of 5 bases from V and 0 bases from J, the junction contained 6 bases not matched to a gene.

The chain links TRBV7-2 to TRBJ2-1; D possibly corresponds to TRBD2 (7 bases). The CDR3 sequence is 16 residues long. Trimming shortened V by 1 base and J by 4 bases, and 14 bases separated the two germline ends. Per germline, CDR1 SGHTA and CDR2 FQGNSA. The CDR3 reads CASSLVGGASYNEQFF. Here the CDR3 DNA reads TGTGCCAGCAGCTTAGTGGGGGGGGCTTCTTACAATGAGCAGTTCTTC.

V usage is TRBV4-1 and J usage is TRBJ2-7; D perhaps matches TRBD1 (5 bases). This CDR3 is built from 14 residues. Per the germline V gene, CDR1 is MGHRA and CDR2 is YSYEKL. Trimming left V 7 bases short and J 0 bases short, with 13 bases between. CDR3 amino acids: CASKGLTDSYEQYF. In DNA, the CDR3 is TGCGCCAGCAAGGGGTTGACAGACTCCTACGAGCAGTACTTC.

Here the CDR3 reads CAWSPWDRGRYNEQFF. Written as DNA, the CDR3 is TGTGCCTGGAGTCCCTGGGACAGGGGGAGATACAATGAGCAGTTCTTC. V is TRBV30 and J is TRBJ2-1, with 11 bases aligning to TRBD1. The CDR3 is made up of 16 amino acids. V was clipped by 2 bases and J by 4 bases; unmatched bases: 7. Per the germline V gene, CDR1 is GTSNPN and CDR2 is SVGIG (reference sequence).

This chain joins TRBV5-4 and TRBJ1-1; maybe TRBD1 (5 bases). Trimming took off 0 bases at V and 10 bases at J, with 16 bases between the two ends. Germline V CDR1 and CDR2: SGHNT, YYREEE (reference sequence). The CDR3 covers 14 residues. Here the CDR3 DNA reads TGTGCCAGCAGCTTGGGTGGGCTTCCCGACAGAGCTTTCTTT. Amino acid sequence: CASSLGGLPDRAFF.

This chain joins TRBV7-3 and TRBJ2-5; possibly TRBD1 for D (7 bases). Germline lookup yields CDR1 SGHTA and CDR2 FQGTGA. CDR3 length: 13 residues. Trimming left V 4 bases short and J 4 bases short, with 10 bases between. The CDR3 is CASSSQGGETQYF. The DNA for the CDR3 is TGTGCCAGCAGCTCCCAGGGGGGAGAGACCCAGTACTTC.

In nucleotides, the CDR3 is TGTGCCAGCTCACCATCGGACATTAGGAGTGCCAACTACAATGAGCAGTTCTTC. Protein sequence: CASSPSDIRSANYNEQFF. V gene TRBV18 combines with J gene TRBJ2-1; possibly TRBD1 for D (5 bases). V dropped 2 bases and J dropped 3 bases, with 20 bases sitting between them. The CDR3 totals 18 residues. CDR1 and CDR2 from the germline V gene are KGHSH and LQKENI.

CDR3 DNA: TGTGCCAGCAGACCTCCGGGACTAGCGGGGGCTCCCACGCAGTATTTT. Encoded protein: CASRPPGLAGAPTQYF. The chain joins TRBV7-2 to TRBJ2-3; 14 bases align to TRBD2. The J segment lost 9 bases and the V segment lost 6 bases, leaving 11 bases of the junction unmatched. Per germline, CDR1 SGHTA and CDR2 FQGNSA. CDR3 size: 16 residues.

This clone has just one count. V usage is TRBV7-2 and J usage is TRBJ2-5, with D unresolved. This CDR3 comprises 15 residues. The V end lost 2 bases, the J end lost 5 bases, and 15 bases lay between the germline ends. Germline V lookup: CDR1 SGHTA, CDR2 FQGNSA. CDR3 sequence (DNA): TGTGCCAGCAGCTTAACCAGGATTAGTGGGGAGACCCAGTACTTC. This gives the protein CASSLTRISGETQYF.